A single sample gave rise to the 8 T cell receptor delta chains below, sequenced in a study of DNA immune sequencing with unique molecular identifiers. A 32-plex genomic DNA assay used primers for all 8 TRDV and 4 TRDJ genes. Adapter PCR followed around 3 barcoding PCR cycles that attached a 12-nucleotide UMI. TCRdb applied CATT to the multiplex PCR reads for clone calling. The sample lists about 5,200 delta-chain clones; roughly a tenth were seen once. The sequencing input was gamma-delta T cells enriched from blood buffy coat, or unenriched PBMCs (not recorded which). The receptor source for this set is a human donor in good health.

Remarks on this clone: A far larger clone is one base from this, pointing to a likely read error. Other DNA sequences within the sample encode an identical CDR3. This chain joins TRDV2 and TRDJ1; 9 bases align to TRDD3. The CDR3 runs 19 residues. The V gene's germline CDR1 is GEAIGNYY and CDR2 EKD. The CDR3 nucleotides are TGTGCCTGTGACACCTTGTCTTTACTGGGGGAAGAGTACACCGATAAGCTCATCTTT. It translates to CACDTLSLLGEEYTDKLIF.

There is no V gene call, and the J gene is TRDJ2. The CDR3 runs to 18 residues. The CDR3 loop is CALGEWSELGLLTAQLFF. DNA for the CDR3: TGTGCTCTTGGGGAGTGGTCAGAACTGGGCCTTTTGACAGCACAACTCTTCTTT.

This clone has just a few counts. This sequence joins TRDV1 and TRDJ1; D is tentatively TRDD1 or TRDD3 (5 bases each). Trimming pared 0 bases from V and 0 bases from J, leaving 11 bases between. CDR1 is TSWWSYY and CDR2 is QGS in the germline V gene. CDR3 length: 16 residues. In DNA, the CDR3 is TGTGCTCTTGGGGAACTGTGGGGAAATTACACCGATAAACTCATCTTT. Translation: CALGELWGNYTDKLIF.

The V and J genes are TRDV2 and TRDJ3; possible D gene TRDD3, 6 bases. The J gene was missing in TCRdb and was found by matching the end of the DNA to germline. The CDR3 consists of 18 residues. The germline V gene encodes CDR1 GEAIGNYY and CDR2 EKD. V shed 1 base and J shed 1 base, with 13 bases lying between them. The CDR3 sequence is CACDTGLGGSWDTRQMFF. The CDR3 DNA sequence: TGTGCCTGTGACACGGGCCTTGGGGGTTCCTGGGACACCCGACAGATGTTTTTC.

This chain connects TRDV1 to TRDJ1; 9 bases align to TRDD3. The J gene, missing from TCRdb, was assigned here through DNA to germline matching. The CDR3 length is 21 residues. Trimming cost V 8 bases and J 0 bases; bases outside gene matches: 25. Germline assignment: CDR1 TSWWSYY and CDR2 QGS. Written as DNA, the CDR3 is TGTGCTCTTTCCTCCTACTTAGAACTGGGGGACCCTGAAACGTACACCGATAAACTCATCTTT. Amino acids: CALSSYLELGDPETYTDKLIF.

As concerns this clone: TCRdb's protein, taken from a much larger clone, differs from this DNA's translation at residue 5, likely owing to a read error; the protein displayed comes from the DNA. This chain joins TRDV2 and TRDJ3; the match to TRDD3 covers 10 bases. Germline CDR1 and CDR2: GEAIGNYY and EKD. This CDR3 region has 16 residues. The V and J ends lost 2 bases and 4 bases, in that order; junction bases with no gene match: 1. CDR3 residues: CACDILGDWDTRQMFF. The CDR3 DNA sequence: TGTGCCTGTGACATACTGGGGGATTGGGACACCCGACAGATGTTTTTC.

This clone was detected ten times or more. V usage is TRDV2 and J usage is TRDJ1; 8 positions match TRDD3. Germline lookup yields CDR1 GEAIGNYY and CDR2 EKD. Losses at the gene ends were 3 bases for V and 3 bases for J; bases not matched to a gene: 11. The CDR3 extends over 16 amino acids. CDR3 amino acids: CACDGVGGIKADKLIF. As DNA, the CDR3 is TGTGCCTGTGACGGCGTAGGGGGGATAAAGGCCGATAAACTCATCTTT.

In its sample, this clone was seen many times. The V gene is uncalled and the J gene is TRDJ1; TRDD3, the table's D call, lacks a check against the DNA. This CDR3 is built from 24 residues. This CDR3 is CACDTLMSAVKLGDKGDGGDKLIF. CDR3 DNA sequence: TGTGCCTGTGACACCCTGATGTCAGCTGTCAAACTGGGGGATAAGGGGGACGGGGGCGATAAACTCATCTTT.